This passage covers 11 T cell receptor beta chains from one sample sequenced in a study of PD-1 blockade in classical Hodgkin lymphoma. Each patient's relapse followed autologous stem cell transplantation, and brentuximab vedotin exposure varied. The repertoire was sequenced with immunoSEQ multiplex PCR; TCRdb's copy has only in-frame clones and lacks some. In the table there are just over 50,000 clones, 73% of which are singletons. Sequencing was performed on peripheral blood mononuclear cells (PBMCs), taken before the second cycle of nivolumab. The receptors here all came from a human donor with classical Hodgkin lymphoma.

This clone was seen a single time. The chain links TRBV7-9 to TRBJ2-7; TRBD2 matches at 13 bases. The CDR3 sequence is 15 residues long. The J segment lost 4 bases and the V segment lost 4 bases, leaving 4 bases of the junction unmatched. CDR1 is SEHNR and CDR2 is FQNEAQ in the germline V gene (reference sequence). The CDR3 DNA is TGTGCCAGCAGCTCCTGGACTAGCGGGAGTTACGAGCAGTACTTC. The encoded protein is CASSSWTSGSYEQYF. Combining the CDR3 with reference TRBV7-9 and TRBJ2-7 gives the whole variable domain DTGVSQNPRHKITKRGQNVTFRCDPISEHNRLYWYRQTLGQGPEFLTYFQNEAQLEKSRLLSDRFSAERPKGSFSTLEIQRTEQGDSAMYLCASSSWTSGSYEQYFGPGTRLTVT.

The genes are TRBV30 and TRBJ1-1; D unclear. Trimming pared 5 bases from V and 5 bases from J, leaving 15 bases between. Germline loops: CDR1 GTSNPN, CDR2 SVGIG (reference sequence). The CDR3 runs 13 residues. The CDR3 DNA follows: TGTGCCTGGCAAGGGCCTCTGGGGACTGAAGCTTTCTTT. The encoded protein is CAWQGPLGTEAFF.

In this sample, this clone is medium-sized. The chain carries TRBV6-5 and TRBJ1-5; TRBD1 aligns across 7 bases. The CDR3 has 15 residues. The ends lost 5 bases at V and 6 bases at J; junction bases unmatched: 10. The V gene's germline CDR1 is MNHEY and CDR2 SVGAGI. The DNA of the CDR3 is TGTGCCAGCAGTACGACAGGGTTGGGGGGTCAGCCCCAGCATTTT. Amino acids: CASSTTGLGGQPQHF.

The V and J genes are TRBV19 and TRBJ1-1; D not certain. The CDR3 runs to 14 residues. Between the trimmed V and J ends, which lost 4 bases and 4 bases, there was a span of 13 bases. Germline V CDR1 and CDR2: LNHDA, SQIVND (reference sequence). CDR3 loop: CASSTGLASTEAFF. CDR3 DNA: TGTGCCAGTAGTACGGGGTTAGCGAGCACTGAAGCTTTCTTT.

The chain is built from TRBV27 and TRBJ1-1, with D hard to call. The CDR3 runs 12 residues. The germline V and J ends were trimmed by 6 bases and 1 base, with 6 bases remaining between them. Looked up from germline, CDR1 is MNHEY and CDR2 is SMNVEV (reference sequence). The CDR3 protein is CASREKNTEAFF. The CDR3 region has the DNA TGTGCCAGCAGGGAAAAGAACACTGAAGCTTTCTTT.

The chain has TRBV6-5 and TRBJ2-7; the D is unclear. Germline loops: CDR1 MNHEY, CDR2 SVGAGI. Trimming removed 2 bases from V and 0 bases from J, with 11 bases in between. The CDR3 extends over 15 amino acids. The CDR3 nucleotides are TGTGCCAGCAGTTACGGCGGCAGATTCTCCTACGAGCAGTACTTC. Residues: CASSYGGRFSYEQYF.

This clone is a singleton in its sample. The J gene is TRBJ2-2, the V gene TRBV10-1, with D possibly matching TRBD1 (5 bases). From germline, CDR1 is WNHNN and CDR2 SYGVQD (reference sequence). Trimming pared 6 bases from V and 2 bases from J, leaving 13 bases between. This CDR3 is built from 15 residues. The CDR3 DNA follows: TGCGCCAGCAGCGTCGACAGCACTAACACCGGGGAGCTGTTTTTT. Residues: CASSVDSTNTGELFF.

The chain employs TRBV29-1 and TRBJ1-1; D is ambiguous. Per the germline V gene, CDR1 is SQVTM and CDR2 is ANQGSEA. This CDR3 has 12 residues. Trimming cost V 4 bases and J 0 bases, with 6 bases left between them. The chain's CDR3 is CSVVALNTEAFF. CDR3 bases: TGCAGCGTTGTAGCCCTGAACACTGAAGCTTTCTTT.

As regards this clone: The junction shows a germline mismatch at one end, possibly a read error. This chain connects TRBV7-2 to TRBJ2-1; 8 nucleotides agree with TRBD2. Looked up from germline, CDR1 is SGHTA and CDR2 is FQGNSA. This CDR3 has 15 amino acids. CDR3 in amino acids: CASSLAGLNYNEQFF. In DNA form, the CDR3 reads TGTGCCAGCAGCCTAGCGGGCCTCAATTACAATGAGCAGTTCTTC.

This CDR3 reads CASSYLAGRAFF. CDR3 coding DNA: TGTGCCAGCAGTTACTTGGCCGGGAGAGCTTTCTTT. The chain carries TRBV6-5 and TRBJ1-1; no clear D gene. Germline CDR1 and CDR2: MNHEY and SVGAGI. V was trimmed by 1 base and J by 10 bases, leaving 10 bases between them. The CDR3 consists of 12 residues.

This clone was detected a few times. For the CDR3, the DNA is TGTGCCAGTAGCTTAAAACAGGGGTGGCCCTACGAGCAGTACTTC. This encodes CASSLKQGWPYEQYF. The genes are TRBV19 and TRBJ2-7, with 7 nucleotides matching TRBD1. CDR3 length: 15 residues. CDR1 and CDR2 (germline): LNHDA, SQIVND (reference sequence). V gave up 6 bases and J gave up 2 bases; unmatched junction bases: 10.